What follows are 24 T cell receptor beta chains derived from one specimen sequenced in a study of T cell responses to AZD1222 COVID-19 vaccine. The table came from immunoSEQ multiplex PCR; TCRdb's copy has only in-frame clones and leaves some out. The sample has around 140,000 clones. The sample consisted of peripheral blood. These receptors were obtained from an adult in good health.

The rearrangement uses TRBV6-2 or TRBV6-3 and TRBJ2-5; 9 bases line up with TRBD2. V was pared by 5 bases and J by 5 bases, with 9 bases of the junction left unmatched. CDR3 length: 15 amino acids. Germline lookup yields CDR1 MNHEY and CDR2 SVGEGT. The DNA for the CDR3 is TGTGCCAGCAGTGATCAGCGGGGGGCTGGGGAGACCCAGTACTTC. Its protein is CASSDQRGAGETQYF.

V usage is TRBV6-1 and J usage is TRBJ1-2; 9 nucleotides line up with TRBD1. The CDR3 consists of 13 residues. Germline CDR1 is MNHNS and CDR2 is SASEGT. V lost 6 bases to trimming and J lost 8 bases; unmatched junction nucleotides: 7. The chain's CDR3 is CASSATGGWGYTF. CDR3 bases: TGTGCCAGCAGCGCCACAGGGGGCTGGGGCTACACCTTC.

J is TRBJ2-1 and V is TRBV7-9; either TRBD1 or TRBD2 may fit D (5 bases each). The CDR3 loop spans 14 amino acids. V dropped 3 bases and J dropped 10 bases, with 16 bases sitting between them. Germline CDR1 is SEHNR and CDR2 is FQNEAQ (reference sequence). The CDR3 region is CASSFRDGRGEQFF. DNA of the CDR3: TGTGCCAGCAGCTTCCGGGACGGTAGAGGGGAGCAGTTCTTC.

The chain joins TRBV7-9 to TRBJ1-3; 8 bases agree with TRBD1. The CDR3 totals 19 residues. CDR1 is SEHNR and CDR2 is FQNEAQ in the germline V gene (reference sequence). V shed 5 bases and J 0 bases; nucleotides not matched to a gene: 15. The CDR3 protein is CASSPLADRAAVSGNTIYF. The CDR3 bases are TGTGCCAGCAGCCCCCTTGCGGACAGGGCTGCCGTCTCTGGAAACACCATATATTTT.

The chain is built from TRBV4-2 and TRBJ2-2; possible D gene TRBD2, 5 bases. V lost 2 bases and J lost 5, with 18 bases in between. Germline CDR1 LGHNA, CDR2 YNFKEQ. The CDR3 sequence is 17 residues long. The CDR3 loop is CASSQSHEGEKTGELFF. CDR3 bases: TGTGCCAGCAGCCAATCACACGAGGGTGAAAAAACCGGGGAGCTGTTTTTT.

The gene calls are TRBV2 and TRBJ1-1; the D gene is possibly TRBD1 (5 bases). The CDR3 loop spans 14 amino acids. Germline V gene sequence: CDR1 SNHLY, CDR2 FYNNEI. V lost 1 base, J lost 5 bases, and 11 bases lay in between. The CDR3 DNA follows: TGTGCCAGCAGTGAAGTTAGGAAGGGGACTGAAGCTTTCTTT. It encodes CASSEVRKGTEAFF. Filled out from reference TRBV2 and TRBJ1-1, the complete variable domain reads EPEVTQTPSHQVTQMGQEVILRCVPISNHLYFYWYRQILGQKVEFLVSFYNNEISEKSEIFDDQFSVERPDGSNFTLKIRSTKLEDSAMYFCASSEVRKGTEAFFGQGTRLTVV.

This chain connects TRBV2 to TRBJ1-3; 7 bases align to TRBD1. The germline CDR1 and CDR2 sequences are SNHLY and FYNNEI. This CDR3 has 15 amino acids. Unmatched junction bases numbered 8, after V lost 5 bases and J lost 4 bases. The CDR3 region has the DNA TGTGCCAGCAGTCTAGGAACAGGGGAAGGAAACACCATATATTTT. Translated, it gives CASSLGTGEGNTIYF.

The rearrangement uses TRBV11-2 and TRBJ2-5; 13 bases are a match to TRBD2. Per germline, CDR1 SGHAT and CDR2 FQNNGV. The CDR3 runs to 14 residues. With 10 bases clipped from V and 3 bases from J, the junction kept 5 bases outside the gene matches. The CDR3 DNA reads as TGTGCCACCCGAGGGACTAGCGGGGAAGAGACCCAGTACTTC. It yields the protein CATRGTSGEETQYF.

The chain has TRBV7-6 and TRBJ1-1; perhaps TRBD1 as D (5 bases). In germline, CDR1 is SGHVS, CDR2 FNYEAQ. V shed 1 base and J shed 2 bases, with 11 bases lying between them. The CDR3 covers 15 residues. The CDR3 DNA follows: TGTGCCAGCAGCTTAGTGGCGGGGGGAAACACTGAAGCTTTCTTT. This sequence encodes CASSLVAGGNTEAFF.

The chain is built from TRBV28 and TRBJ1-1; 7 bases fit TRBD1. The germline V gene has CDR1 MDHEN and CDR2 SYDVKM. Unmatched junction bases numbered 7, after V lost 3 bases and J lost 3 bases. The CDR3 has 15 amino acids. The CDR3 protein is CASSFNRGIDTEAFF. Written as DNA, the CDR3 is TGTGCCAGCAGTTTTAACAGGGGTATAGACACTGAAGCTTTCTTT.

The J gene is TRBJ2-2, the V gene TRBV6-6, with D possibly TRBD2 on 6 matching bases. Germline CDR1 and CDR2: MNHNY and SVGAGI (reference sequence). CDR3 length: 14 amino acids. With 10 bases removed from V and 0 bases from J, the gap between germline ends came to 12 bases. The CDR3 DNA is TGTGCCATGGGGCGGGGCCCGAACACCGGGGAGCTGTTTTTT. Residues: CAMGRGPNTGELFF.

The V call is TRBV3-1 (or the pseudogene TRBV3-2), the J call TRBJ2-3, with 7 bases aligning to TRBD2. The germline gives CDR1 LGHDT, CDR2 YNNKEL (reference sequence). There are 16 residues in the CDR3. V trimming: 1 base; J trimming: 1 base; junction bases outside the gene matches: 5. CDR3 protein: CASSQVASGGTDTQYF. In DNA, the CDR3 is TGTGCCAGCAGCCAAGTGGCGAGCGGGGGCACAGATACGCAGTATTTT.

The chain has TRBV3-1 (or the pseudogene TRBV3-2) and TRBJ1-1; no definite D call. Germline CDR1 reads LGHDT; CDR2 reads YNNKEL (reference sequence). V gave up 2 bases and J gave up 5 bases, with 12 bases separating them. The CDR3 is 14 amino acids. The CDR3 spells CASSQYRIETEAFF. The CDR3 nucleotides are TGTGCCAGCAGCCAATACCGGATCGAGACTGAAGCTTTCTTT.

CDR3: CASSVGGTGELFF. The CDR3 coding sequence is TGTGCCAGCAGCGTAGGTGGCACCGGGGAGCTGTTTTTT. The chain couples TRBV9 to TRBJ2-2; D remains ambiguous. The ends were cut back, 0 bases at V and 4 bases at J, with 4 bases in the middle. The CDR3 has 13 residues. Looked up from germline, CDR1 is SGDLS and CDR2 is YYNGEE.

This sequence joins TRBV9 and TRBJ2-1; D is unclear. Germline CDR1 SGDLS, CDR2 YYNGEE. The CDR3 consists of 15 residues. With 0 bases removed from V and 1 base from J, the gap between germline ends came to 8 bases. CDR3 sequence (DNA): TGTGCCAGCAGCGTAGCATCTCGTTCCTACAATGAGCAGTTCTTC. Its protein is CASSVASRSYNEQFF.

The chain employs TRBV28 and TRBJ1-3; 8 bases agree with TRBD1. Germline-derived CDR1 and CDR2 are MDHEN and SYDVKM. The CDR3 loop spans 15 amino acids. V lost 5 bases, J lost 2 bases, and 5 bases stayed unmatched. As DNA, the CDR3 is TGTGCCAGCAGTACGCGGACAGGGACTGGAAACACCATATATTTT. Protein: CASSTRTGTGNTIYF.

CDR3 sequence: CAWRRAGPYNEQFF. The CDR3 DNA is TGTGCCTGGAGAAGGGCGGGGCCTTACAATGAGCAGTTCTTC. The J gene is TRBJ2-1, the V gene TRBV30, with D maybe TRBD2 (6 bases). Trimming took off 3 bases at V and 4 bases at J, with 13 bases between the two ends. CDR1 is GTSNPN, CDR2 SVGIG, per germline (reference sequence). The CDR3 covers 14 residues. Supplemented by reference TRBV30 and TRBJ2-1, the full variable domain reads SQTIHQWPATLVQPVGSPLSLECTVEGTSNPNLYWYRQAAGRGLQLLFYSVGIGQISSEVPQNLSASRPQDRQFILSSKKLLLSDSGFYLCAWRRAGPYNEQFFGPGTRLTVL.

This CDR3 is CATSRQGRDEKLFF. The CDR3 DNA is TGTGCCACCAGTCGACAGGGCCGGGATGAAAAACTGTTTTTT. This chain connects TRBV15 to TRBJ1-4; 7 nucleotides match TRBD1. Losses at the gene ends were 6 bases for V and 6 bases for J; bases not matched to a gene: 7. The CDR3 sequence is 14 residues long. Germline lookup yields CDR1 LNHNV and CDR2 YYDKDF (reference sequence). Full variable domain (rest looked up from reference TRBV15 and TRBJ1-4): DAMVIQNPRYQVTQFGKPVTLSCSQTLNHNVMYWYQQKSSQAPKLLFHYYDKDFNNEADTPDNFQSRRPNTSFCFLDIRSPGLGDTAMYLCATSRQGRDEKLFFGSGTQLSVL.

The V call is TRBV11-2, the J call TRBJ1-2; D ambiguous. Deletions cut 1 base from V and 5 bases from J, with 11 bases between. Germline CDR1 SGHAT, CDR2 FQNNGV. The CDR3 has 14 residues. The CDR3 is CASSLVGPGYGYTF. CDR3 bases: TGTGCCAGCAGCTTAGTGGGCCCGGGGTATGGCTACACCTTC.

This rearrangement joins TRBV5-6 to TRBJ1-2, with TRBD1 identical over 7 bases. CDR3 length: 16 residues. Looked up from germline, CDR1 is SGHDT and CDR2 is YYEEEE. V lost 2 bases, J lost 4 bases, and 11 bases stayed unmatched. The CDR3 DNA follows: TGTGCCAGCAGCTTAGACAGGGCCAGCGCCCGCTATGGCTACACCTTC. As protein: CASSLDRASARYGYTF.

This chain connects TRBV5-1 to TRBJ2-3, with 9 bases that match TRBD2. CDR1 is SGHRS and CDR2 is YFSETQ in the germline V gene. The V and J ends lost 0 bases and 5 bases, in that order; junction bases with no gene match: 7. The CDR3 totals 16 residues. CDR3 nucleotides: TGCGCCAGCAGCTTGGGGGTAGCGGGGGCGGTAGATACGCAGTATTTT. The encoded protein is CASSLGVAGAVDTQYF.

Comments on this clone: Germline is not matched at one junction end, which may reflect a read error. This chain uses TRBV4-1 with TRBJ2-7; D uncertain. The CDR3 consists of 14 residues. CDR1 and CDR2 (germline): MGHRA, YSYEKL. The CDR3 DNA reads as TGCGCCAGCAGCCAAGACTGGCAGATCTACGAGCAGTATTTC. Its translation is CASSQDWQIYEQYF.

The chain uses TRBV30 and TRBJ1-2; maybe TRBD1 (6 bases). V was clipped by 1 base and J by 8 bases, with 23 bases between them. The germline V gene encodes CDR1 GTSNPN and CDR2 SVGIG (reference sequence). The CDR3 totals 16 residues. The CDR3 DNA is TGTGCCTGGAGTGGTGAGGCAGGGGTCTCCGGGTGGGGCTACACCTTC. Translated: CAWSGEAGVSGWGYTF.

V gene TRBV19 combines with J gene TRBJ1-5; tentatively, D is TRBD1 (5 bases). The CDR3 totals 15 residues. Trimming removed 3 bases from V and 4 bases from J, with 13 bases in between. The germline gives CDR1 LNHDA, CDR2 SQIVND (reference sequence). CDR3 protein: CASSMGTGFNQPQHF. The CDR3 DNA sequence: TGTGCCAGTAGTATGGGGACGGGGTTTAATCAGCCCCAGCATTTT.